The clone carrying this T cell receptor beta chain was detected many times. Time point given: sample taken at primary tumor resection. The sequenced material consisted of unsorted whole RNA from tumor, nontumor lung or frozen PBMC. Patients with untreated early-stage non-small cell lung cancer, numbering some 72, were the donors. This CDR3 region has 15 residues. V was clipped by 6 bases and J by 7 bases; unmatched bases: 4. Every molecule of TCR cDNA had its own unique molecular identifier. TCRdb analysed the 5' RACE reads with MiXCR anew, one entry per CDR3 protein. Among 40,000 or so distinct CDR3 sequences, 6.5% to 9% were seen once, and the ten largest hold under 30%. The sample originates from a study of spatial heterogeneity in lung cancer. Study overall: Beta-chain sequences consistently outnumbered alpha-chain sequences in detection.

The sequence was collected from a male donor with early-stage non-small cell lung cancer. This rearrangement joins TRBV12-3 or TRBV12-4 to TRBJ2-1, with 15 positions matching TRBD2. The sample here was PBMCs, taken at surgery. CDR3: CASSTGLAGGNEQFF. The CDR3 coding sequence is TGTGCCAGCAGCACGGGACTAGCGGGGGGAAATGAGCAGTTCTTC.